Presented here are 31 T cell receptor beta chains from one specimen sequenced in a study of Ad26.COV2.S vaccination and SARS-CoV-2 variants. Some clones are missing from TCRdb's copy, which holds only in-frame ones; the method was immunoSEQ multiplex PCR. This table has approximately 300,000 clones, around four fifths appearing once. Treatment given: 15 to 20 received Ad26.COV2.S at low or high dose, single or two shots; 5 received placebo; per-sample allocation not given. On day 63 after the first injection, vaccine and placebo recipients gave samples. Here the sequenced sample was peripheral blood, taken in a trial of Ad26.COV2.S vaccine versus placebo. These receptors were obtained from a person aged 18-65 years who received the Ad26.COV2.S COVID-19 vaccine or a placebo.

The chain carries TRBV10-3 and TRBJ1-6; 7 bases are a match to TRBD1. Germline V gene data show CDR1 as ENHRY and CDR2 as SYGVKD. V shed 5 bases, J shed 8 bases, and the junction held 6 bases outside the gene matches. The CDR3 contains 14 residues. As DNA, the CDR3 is TGTGCCATCAGTTCCGGACAGGCCTATTCACCCCTCCACTTT. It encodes CAISSGQAYSPLHF.

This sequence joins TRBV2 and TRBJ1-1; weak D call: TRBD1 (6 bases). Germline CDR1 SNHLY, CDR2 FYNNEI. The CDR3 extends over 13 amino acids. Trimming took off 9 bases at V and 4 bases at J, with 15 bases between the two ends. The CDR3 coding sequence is TGTGCCAGTTCCTCACAGGGAAGCACTGAAGCTTTCTTT. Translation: CASSSQGSTEAFF. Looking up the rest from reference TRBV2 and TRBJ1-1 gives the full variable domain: EPEVTQTPSHQVTQMGQEVILRCVPISNHLYFYWYRQILGQKVEFLVSFYNNEISEKSEIFDDQFSVERPDGSNFTLKIRSTKLEDSAMYFCASSSQGSTEAFFGQGTRLTVV.

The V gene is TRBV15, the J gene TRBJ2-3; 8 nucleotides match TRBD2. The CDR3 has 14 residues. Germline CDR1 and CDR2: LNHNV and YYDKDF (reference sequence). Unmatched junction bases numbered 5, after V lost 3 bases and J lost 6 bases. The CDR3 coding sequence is TGTGCCACCAGCAGTAACGGGGGGGCTGATACGCAGTATTTT. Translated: CATSSNGGADTQYF. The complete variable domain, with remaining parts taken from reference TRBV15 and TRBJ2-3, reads DAMVIQNPRYQVTQFGKPVTLSCSQTLNHNVMYWYQQKSSQAPKLLFHYYDKDFNNEADTPDNFQSRRPNTSFCFLDIRSPGLGDTAMYLCATSSNGGADTQYFGPGTRLTVL.

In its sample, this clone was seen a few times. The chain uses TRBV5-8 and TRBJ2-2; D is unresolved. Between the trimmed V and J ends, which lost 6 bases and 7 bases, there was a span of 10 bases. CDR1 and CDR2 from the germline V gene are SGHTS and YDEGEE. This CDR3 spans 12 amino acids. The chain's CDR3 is CASTPIFGELFF. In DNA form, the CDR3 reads TGTGCCAGCACCCCCATCTTCGGGGAGCTGTTTTTT.

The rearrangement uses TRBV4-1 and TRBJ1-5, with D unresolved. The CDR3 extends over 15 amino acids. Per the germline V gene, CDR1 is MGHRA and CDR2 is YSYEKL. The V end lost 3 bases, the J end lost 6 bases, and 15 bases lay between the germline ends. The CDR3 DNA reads TGCGCCAGCAGCCATACACCGGAAGTATCTCAGCCCCAGCATTTT. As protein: CASSHTPEVSQPQHF.

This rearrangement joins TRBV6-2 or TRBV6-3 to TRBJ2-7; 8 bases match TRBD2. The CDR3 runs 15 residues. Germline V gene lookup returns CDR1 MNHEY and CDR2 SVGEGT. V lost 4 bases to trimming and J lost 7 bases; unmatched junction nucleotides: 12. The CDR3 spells CASSSHQRTGGEQYF. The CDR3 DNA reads TGTGCCAGCAGTTCCCACCAACGCACGGGGGGGGAGCAGTACTTC.

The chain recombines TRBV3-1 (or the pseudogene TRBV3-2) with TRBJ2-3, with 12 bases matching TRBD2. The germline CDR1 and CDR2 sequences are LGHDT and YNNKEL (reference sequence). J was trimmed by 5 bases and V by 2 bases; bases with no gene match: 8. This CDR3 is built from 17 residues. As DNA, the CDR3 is TGTGCCAGCAGCCAAATACAGCCTAGCGGGGGGGGAGATACGCAGTATTTT. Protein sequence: CASSQIQPSGGGDTQYF.

In DNA, the CDR3 is TGTGCCAGCAGCCAAGTTCCGGGGGGTCAGCCCCAGCATTTT. Translating gives CASSQVPGGQPQHF. The J gene is TRBJ1-5, the V gene TRBV3-1 (or the pseudogene TRBV3-2); possibly TRBD1 for D (5 bases). V was shortened by 1 base and J by 6 bases, with 10 bases between the two germline ends. CDR3 size: 14 residues. Germline V lookup: CDR1 LGHDT, CDR2 YNNKEL (reference sequence).

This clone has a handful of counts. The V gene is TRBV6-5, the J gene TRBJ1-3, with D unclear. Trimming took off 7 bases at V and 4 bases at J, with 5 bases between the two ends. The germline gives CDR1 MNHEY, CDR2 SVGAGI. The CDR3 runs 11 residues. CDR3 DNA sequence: TGTGCCAGCATATGGGGAAACACCATATATTTT. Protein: CASIWGNTIYF.

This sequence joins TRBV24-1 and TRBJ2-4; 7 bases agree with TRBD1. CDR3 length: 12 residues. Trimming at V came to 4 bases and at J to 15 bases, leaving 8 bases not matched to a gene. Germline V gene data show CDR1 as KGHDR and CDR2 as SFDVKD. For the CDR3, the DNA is TGTGCCACCAGTGACCCCGGGACAGCTATGTACTTC. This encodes CATSDPGTAMYF.

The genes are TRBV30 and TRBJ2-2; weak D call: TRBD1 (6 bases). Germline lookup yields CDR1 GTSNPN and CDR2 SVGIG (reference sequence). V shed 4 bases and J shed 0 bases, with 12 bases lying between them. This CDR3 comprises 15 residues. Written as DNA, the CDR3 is TGTGCCTGGAAGAAAACAGGGTCGAACACCGGGGAGCTGTTTTTT. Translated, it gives CAWKKTGSNTGELFF.

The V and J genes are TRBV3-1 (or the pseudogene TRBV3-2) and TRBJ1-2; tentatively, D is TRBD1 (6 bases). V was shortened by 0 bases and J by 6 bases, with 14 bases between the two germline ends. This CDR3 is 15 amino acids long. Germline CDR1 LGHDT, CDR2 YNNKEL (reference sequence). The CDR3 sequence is CASSQEMGGRHGYTF. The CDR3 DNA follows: TGTGCCAGCAGCCAAGAGATGGGGGGGCGGCATGGCTACACCTTC.

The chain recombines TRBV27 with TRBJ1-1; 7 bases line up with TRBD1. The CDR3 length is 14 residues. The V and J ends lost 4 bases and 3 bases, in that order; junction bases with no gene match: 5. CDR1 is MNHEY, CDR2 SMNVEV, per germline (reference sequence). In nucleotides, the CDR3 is TGTGCCAGCAGTTCGCAGGGGGTACACACTGAAGCTTTCTTT. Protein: CASSSQGVHTEAFF.

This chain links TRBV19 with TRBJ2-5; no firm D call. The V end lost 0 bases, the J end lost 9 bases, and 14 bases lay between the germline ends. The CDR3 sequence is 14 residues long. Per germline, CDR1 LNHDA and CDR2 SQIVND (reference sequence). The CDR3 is CASSIDIGSLAQYF. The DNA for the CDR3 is TGTGCCAGTAGTATAGATATAGGGTCCCTAGCCCAGTACTTC.

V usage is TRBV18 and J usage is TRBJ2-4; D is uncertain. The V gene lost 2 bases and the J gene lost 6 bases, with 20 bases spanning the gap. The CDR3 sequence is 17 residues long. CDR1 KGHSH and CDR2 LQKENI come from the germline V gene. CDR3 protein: CASSPEYQVVGINIQYF. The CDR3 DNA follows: TGTGCCAGCTCACCAGAGTATCAAGTCGTGGGGATAAACATTCAGTACTTC.

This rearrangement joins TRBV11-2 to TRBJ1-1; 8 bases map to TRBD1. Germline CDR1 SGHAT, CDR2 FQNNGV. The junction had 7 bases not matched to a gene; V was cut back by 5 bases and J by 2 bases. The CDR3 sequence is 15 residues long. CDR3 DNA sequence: TGTGCCAGCAGCGGACTGACAGGGGCAAACACTGAAGCTTTCTTT. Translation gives CASSGLTGANTEAFF.

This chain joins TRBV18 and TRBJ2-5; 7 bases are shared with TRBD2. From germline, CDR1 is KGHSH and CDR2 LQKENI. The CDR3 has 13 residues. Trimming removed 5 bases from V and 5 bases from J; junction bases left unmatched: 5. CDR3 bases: TGTGCCAGCTCAGGACTAGGACGGGAGACCCAGTACTTC. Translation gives CASSGLGRETQYF.

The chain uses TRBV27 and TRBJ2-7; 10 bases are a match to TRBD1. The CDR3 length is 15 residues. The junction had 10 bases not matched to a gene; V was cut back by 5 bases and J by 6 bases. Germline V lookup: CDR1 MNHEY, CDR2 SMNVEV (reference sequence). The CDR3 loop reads CASSRRDRGVGEQYF. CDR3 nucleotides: TGTGCCAGCAGTAGACGGGACAGGGGTGTGGGCGAGCAGTACTTC.

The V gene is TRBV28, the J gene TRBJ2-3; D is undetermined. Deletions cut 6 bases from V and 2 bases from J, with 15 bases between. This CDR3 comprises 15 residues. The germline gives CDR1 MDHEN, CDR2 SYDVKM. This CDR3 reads CASSLQPYHTDTQYF. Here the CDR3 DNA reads TGTGCCAGCAGCCTACAGCCATACCACACAGATACGCAGTATTTT.

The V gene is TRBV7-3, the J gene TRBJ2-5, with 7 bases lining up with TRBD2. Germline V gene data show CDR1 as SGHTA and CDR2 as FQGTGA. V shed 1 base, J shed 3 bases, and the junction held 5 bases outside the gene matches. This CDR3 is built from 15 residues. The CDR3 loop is CASSLRGGREETQYF. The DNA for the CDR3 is TGTGCCAGCAGCTTAAGGGGGGGAAGAGAAGAGACCCAGTACTTC. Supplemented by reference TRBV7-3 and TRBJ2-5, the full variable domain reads GAGVSQTPSNKVTEKGKYVELRCDPISGHTALYWYRQSLGQGPEFLIYFQGTGAADDSGLPNDRFFAVRPEGSVSTLKIQRTERGDSAVYLCASSLRGGREETQYFGPGTRLLVL.

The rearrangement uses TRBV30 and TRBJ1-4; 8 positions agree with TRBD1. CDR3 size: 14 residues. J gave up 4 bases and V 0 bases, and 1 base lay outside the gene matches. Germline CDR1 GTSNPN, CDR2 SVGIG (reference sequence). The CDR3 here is CAWSVTGGNEKLFF. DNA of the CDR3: TGTGCCTGGAGTGTAACAGGGGGTAATGAAAAACTGTTTTTT.

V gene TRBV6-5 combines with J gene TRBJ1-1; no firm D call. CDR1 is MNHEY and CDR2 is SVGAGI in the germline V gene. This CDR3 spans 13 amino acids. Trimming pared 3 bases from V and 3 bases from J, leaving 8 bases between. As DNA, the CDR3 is TGTGCCAGCAGTTATGTGGGTGACACTGAAGCTTTCTTT. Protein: CASSYVGDTEAFF.

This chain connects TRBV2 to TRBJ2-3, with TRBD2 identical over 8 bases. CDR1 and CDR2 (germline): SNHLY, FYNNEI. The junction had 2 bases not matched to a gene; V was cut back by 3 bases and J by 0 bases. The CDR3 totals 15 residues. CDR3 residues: CASSDLAGSTDTQYF. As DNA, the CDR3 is TGTGCCAGCAGTGACCTAGCGGGCAGCACAGATACGCAGTATTTT.

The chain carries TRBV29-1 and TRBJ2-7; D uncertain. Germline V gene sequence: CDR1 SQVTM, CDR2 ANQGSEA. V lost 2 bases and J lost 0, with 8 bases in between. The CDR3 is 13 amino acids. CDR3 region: CSVERADSYEQYF. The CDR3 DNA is TGCAGCGTTGAAAGGGCTGACTCCTACGAGCAGTACTTC.

The CDR3: CASTQHLGTGKRYEQYF. The CDR3 DNA reads TGTGCCAGCACCCAACATTTAGGGACAGGGAAGAGGTACGAGCAGTACTTC. V gene TRBV5-6 combines with J gene TRBJ2-7, with 9 positions matching TRBD1. After removal of 6 bases from V and 4 bases from J, the junction contained 17 bases not matched to a gene. The CDR3 is made up of 17 amino acids. Germline CDR1 SGHDT, CDR2 YYEEEE. The entire variable domain, with the rest obtained from reference TRBV5-6 and TRBJ2-7, is as follows: DAGVTQSPTHLIKTRGQQVTLRCSPKSGHDTVSWYQQALGQGPQFIFQYYEEEERQRGNFPDRFSGHQFPNYSSELNVNALLLGDSALYLCASTQHLGTGKRYEQYFGPGTRLTVT.

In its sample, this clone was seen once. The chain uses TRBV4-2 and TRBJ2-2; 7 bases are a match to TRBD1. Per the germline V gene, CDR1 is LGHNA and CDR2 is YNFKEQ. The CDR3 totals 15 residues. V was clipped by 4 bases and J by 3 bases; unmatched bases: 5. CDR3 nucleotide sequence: TGTGCCAGCAGCCCAGGGGACAGCCACACCGGGGAGCTGTTTTTT. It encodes CASSPGDSHTGELFF.

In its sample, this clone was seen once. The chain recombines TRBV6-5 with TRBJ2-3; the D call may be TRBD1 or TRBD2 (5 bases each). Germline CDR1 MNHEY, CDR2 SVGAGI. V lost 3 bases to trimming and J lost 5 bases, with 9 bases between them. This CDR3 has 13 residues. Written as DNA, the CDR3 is TGTGCCAGCAGTTATCTTGGGGGAGATACGCAGTATTTT. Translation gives CASSYLGGDTQYF.

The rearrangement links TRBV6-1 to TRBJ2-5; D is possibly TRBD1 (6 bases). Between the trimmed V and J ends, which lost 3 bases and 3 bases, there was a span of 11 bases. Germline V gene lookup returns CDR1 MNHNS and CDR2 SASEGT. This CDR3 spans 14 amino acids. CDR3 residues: CASSDRGIEETQYF. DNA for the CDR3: TGTGCCAGCAGTGACAGGGGTATAGAAGAGACCCAGTACTTC.

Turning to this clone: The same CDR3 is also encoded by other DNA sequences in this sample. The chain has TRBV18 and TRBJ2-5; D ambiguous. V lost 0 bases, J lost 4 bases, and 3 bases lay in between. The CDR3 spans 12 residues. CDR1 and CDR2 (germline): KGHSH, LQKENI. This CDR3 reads CASSPPGETQYF. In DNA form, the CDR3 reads TGTGCCAGCTCACCACCTGGAGAGACCCAGTACTTC. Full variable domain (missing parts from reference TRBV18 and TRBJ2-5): NAGVMQNPRHLVRRRGQEARLRCSPMKGHSHVYWYRQLPEEGLKFMVYLQKENIIDESGMPKERFSAEFPKEGPSILRIQQVVRGDSAAYFCASSPPGETQYFGPGTRLLVL.

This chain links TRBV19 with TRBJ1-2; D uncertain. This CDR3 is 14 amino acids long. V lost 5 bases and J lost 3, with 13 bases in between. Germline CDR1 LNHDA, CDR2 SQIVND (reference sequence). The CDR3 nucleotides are TGTGCCAGTAGTCCTGGCGTTTCGGACTATGGCTACACCTTC. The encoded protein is CASSPGVSDYGYTF.

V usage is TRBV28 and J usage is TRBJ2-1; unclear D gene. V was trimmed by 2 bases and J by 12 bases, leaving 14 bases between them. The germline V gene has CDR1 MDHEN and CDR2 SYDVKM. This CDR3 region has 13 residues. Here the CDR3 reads CASSLNTLRRQFF. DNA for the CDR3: TGTGCCAGCAGTTTAAACACCTTAAGGAGGCAGTTCTTC.